The rows below give T cell receptor beta chains drawn from one sample of a study of shared clonotypes between healthy human individuals. Assay: immunoSEQ multiplex PCR; the TCRdb copy retains only in-frame clones and omits some. Among some 740,000 clones, more than 85% were seen once, and the ten largest hold approximately 25%. What was sequenced was naive CD8+ T cells sorted from blood. The source is a man between 25 and 39 years old in good health. Each CDR3 is given with its conserved first and last residue. A D gene is named only where the DNA matches it firmly. Where a row states a size, it is once, few, many or the class of an expanded clone; other rows omit it.

clone size	CDR3 length	V gene	D gene	J gene	CDR3 protein	CDR3 DNA
NA	14	TRBV4-1	NA	TRBJ1-2	CASSQEGLAGGYTF	TGCGCCAGCAGCCAAGAAGGGCTCGCAGGAGGCTACACCTTC
NA	14	TRBV11-2	NA	TRBJ2-5	CASSSWTNSETQYF	TGTGCCAGCAGCTCATGGACTAATAGTGAGACCCAGTACTTC
NA	16	TRBV7-2	TRBD1	TRBJ2-7	CASSSSPGQGVYEQYF	TGTGCCAGCAGCTCGTCACCGGGACAGGGGGTCTACGAGCAGTACTTC
NA	15	TRBV9	NA	TRBJ2-1	CASSVAGVSYNEQFF	TGTGCCAGCAGCGTAGCGGGGGTCTCCTACAATGAGCAGTTCTTC
NA	18	TRBV5-4	TRBD2	TRBJ2-1	CASTLLGIGTRTYNEQFF	TGTGCCAGCACATTGCTCGGGATCGGGACTAGAACCTACAATGAGCAGTTCTTC
NA	19	TRBV9	TRBD2	TRBJ2-1	CASSVGFSGRRSVHFEQFF	TGTGCCAGCAGCGTAGGATTTAGCGGGAGGAGGTCGGTCCATTTTGAGCAGTTCTTC
NA	16	TRBV5-1	TRBD1	TRBJ1-2	CASSLRPGQVPYGYTF	TGCGCCAGCAGCTTGCGCCCTGGACAGGTCCCCTATGGCTACACCTTC
NA	16	TRBV14	TRBD1	TRBJ2-7	CASSQFTGGFSYEQYF	TGTGCCAGCAGCCAGTTTACAGGGGGGTTCTCCTACGAGCAGTACTTC
NA	14	TRBV27	NA	TRBJ2-1	CASSPQGEDNEQFF	TGTGCCAGCAGCCCACAGGGAGAGGACAATGAGCAGTTCTTC
NA	18	TRBV14	NA	TRBJ2-1	CASSQDGIPMSSYNEQFF	TGTGCCAGCAGCCAAGATGGAATCCCTATGAGCTCCTACAATGAGCAGTTCTTC
NA	15	TRBV7-6	NA	TRBJ2-7	CASAPSGGRTYEQYF	TGTGCCAGCGCCCCTTCAGGGGGGAGGACCTACGAGCAGTACTTC
NA	16	TRBV9	TRBD2	TRBJ2-3	CASSGSLAGMTDTQYF	TGTGCCAGCAGCGGTTCTCTAGCGGGAATGACAGATACGCAGTATTTT
NA	15	TRBV2	NA	TRBJ2-3	CASSEGRSEADTQYF	TGTGCCAGCAGTGAGGGCAGGAGTGAGGCAGATACGCAGTATTTT
NA	14	TRBV9	NA	TRBJ2-7	CASSAGLLPYEQYF	TGTGCCAGCAGCGCCGGACTCCTCCCGTACGAGCAGTACTTC
NA	14	TRBV30	NA	TRBJ1-1	CAWSWAYGGTEAFF	TGTGCCTGGAGTTGGGCTTACGGGGGCACTGAAGCTTTCTTT
NA	12	TRBV7-6	NA	TRBJ2-1	CASSLRGNEQFF	TGTGCCAGCAGCTTAAGGGGCAATGAGCAGTTCTTC
NA	15	TRBV7-9	TRBD1	TRBJ1-1	CASSEDRGRNTEAFF	TGTGCCAGCAGCGAAGACAGGGGAAGAAACACTGAAGCTTTCTTT
few	16	TRBV7-9	TRBD2	TRBJ2-1	CASSLVGTSLYNEQFF	TGTGCCAGCAGCTTAGTGGGGACTAGCCTCTACAATGAGCAGTTCTTC
once	15	TRBV4-1	TRBD2	TRBJ2-1	CASSHGLAGVDEQFF	TGCGCCAGCAGCCACGGACTAGCGGGAGTGGATGAGCAGTTCTTC
NA	14	TRBV9	NA	TRBJ2-2	CASSGTRNTGELFF	TGTGCCAGCAGCGGTACTAGGAACACCGGGGAGCTGTTTTTT
NA	15	TRBV11-2	TRBD1	TRBJ2-3	CASSYSTGGTDTQYF	TGTGCCAGCAGCTACTCTACAGGGGGCACAGATACGCAGTATTTT
once	10	TRBV7-9	NA	TRBJ1-1	CASSTIEAFF	TGTGCCAGCAGCACTATAGAAGCTTTCTTT
NA	15	TRBV4-3	NA	TRBJ2-7	CASSQEREPSYEQYF	TGCGCCAGCAGCCAAGAACGGGAGCCATCCTACGAGCAGTACTTC
NA	15	TRBV28	NA	TRBJ1-4	CASSLNRATNEKLFF	TGTGCCAGCAGTCTAAACAGGGCAACTAATGAAAAACTGTTTTTT
few	15	TRBV7-9	NA	TRBJ1-2	CASSGAEQRSHGYTF	TGTGCCAGCAGCGGCGCGGAGCAACGATCTCATGGCTACACCTTC
once	16	TRBV7-9	TRBD2	TRBJ2-3	CASSLGGGVITDTQYF	TGTGCCAGCAGCTTAGGCGGGGGGGTTATCACAGATACGCAGTATTTT
NA	15	TRBV19	TRBD1	TRBJ1-5	CASSPNRGGNQPQHF	TGTGCCAGTAGTCCTAACAGGGGGGGGAATCAGCCCCAGCATTTT
NA	12	TRBV29-1	NA	TRBJ1-2	CSVGSVNYGYTF	TGCAGCGTTGGGTCGGTTAACTATGGCTACACCTTC
NA	13	TRBV4-1	NA	TRBJ2-1	CASSRPENNEQFF	TGCGCCAGCAGCCGGCCGGAAAACAATGAGCAGTTCTTC
NA	15	TRBV5-5	TRBD2	TRBJ2-1	CASSLVLAGYNEQFF	TGTGCCAGCAGCTTGGTGCTAGCGGGGTACAATGAGCAGTTCTTC
NA	16	TRBV14	NA	TRBJ1-2	CASSQDASRRGYGYTF	TGTGCCAGCAGCCAAGATGCCTCACGGCGGGGCTATGGCTACACCTTC
NA	16	TRBV10-1	NA	TRBJ2-7	CASSGNRGGLGYEQYF	TGCGCCAGCAGTGGCAATCGTGGGGGATTGGGGTACGAGCAGTACTTC
NA	18	TRBV10-3	NA	TRBJ2-6	CAISESAVSAPGANVLTF	TGTGCCATCAGTGAGTCGGCGGTGTCGGCTCCTGGGGCCAACGTCCTGACTTTC
once	14	TRBV5-1	NA	TRBJ2-7	CASSQFGGDNEQYF	TGCGCCAGCAGCCAGTTCGGAGGGGACAACGAGCAGTACTTC
NA	15	TRBV7-8	NA	TRBJ2-3	CASSSRRGHTDTQYF	TGTGCCAGCAGCTCCCGTAGGGGCCACACAGATACGCAGTATTTT
NA	11	TRBV10-3	NA	TRBJ2-2	CAIRRPGELFF	TGTGCCATCAGAAGACCCGGGGAGCTGTTTTTT
NA	17	TRBV9	TRBD1	TRBJ2-1	CASSVVGGQGAYNEQFF	TGTGCCAGCAGCGTAGTAGGGGGACAGGGGGCCTACAATGAGCAGTTCTTC
NA	13	TRBV19	TRBD1	TRBJ2-3	CASWDRTTDTQYF	TGTGCCAGCTGGGACAGAACCACAGATACGCAGTATTTT
NA	15	TRBV27	NA	TRBJ2-1	CASSLAGRAYNEQFF	TGTGCCAGCAGTTTAGCCGGGCGGGCCTACAATGAGCAGTTCTTC
NA	12	TRBV6-7	NA	TRBJ1-5	CANSSPLQPQHF	TGTGCCAACAGTTCCCCCCTTCAGCCCCAGCATTTT
NA	16	TRBV7-9	TRBD2	TRBJ2-1	CASSTPLAGKFSGTFF	TGTGCCAGCAGCACCCCACTAGCGGGAAAGTTCTCGGGAACTTTCTTC
NA	15	TRBV6-1	NA	TRBJ2-7	CASSEAPEGSYEQYF	TGTGCCAGCAGTGAAGCTCCTGAGGGCTCCTACGAGCAGTACTTC
NA	12	TRBV7-8	NA	TRBJ1-1	CASSLRNGEAFF	TGTGCCAGCAGCCTAAGGAACGGAGAAGCTTTCTTT
NA	19	TRBV27	TRBD2	TRBJ2-3	CASSLRVPGLAGGPDTQYF	TGTGCCAGCAGTTTAAGAGTACCGGGGCTAGCGGGAGGGCCAGATACGCAGTATTTT
NA	14	TRBV6-5	TRBD2	TRBJ2-1	CASSYSAGANEQFF	TGTGCCAGCAGTTACTCGGCGGGAGCCAATGAGCAGTTCTTC
NA	14	TRBV7-3	NA	TRBJ2-4	CASSSSGGMDIQYF	TGTGCCAGCAGCTCCTCCGGGGGTATGGACATTCAGTACTTC
NA	18	TRBV28	TRBD2	TRBJ2-3	CASSLTSGGTWGTDTQYF	TGTGCCAGCAGTTTAACCAGCGGGGGAACCTGGGGCACAGATACGCAGTATTTT
NA	16	TRBV6-6	TRBD1	TRBJ2-3	CASSYRGRRAVDTQYF	TGTGCCAGCAGTTACAGGGGGCGCAGGGCTGTAGATACGCAGTATTTT
NA	14	TRBV28	NA	TRBJ1-5	CASSLSGSNQPQHF	TGTGCCAGCAGTTTATCAGGGAGCAATCAGCCCCAGCATTTT
NA	15	TRBV29-1	TRBD1	TRBJ1-4	CSVGAPQKGAEKLFF	TGCAGCGTTGGGGCACCTCAAAAGGGGGCCGAAAAACTGTTTTTT
NA	17	TRBV7-9	TRBD1	TRBJ2-5	CASSLSPGQGGSETQYF	TGTGCCAGCAGCTTGTCCCCAGGACAGGGTGGATCAGAGACCCAGTACTTC
NA	14	TRBV7-9	TRBD1	TRBJ2-7	CASSSDRVAYEQYF	TGTGCCAGCAGCTCGGACAGGGTAGCTTACGAGCAGTACTTC